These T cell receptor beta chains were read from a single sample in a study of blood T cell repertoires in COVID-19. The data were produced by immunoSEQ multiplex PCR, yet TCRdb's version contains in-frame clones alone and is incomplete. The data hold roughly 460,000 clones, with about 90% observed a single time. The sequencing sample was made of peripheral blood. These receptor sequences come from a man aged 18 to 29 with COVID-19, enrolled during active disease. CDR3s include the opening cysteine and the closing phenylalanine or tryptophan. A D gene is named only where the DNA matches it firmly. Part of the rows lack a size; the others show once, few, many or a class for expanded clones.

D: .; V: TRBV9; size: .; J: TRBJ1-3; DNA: TGTGCCAGCAGCGTTGGCCAACTACCTTTGCCAAACACCATATATTTT; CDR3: CASSVGQLPLPNTIYF
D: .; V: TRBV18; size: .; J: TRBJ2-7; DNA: TGTGCCAGCTCACTATCTATCGACAGCTCCTACGAGCAGTACTTC; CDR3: CASSLSIDSSYEQYF
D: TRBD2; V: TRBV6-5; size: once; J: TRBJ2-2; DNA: TGTGCCAGCAAACGGGGGGTCGGCACCGGGGAGCTGTTTTTT; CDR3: CASKRGVGTGELFF
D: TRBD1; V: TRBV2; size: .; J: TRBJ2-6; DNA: TGTGCCACGACAGGGACTGGGGCCAACGTCCTGACTTTC; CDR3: CATTGTGANVLTF
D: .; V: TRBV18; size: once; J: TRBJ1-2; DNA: TGTGCCAGCTCACCACTCGGACAGCCTTCGACTGGCTACACCTTC; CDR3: CASSPLGQPSTGYTF
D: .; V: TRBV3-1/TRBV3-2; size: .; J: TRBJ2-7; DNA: TGTGCCAGCAGCCAATGGGGGGAGAAGGGAGTGTCGTACTTC; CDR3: CASSQWGEKGVSYF
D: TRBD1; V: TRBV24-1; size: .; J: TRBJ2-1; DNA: TGTGCCACCAGTGGCCGTGGGACAGGGGAGGTTGAGCAGTTCTTC; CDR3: CATSGRGTGEVEQFF
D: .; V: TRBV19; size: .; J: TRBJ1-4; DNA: TGTGCCAGTAGTATAGGGGACTCGGGGCGCGAAAAACTGTTTTTT; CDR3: CASSIGDSGREKLFF
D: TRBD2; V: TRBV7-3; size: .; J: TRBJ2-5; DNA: TGTGCCAGCAGCCTCAAGACTAGCGGGACGGGGTACCAAGAGACCCAGTACTTC; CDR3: CASSLKTSGTGYQETQYF
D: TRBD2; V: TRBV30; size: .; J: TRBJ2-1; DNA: TGTGCCTGGCGTCATCGGGGGGGTTGGTCCTACAATGAGCAGTTCTTC; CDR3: CAWRHRGGWSYNEQFF
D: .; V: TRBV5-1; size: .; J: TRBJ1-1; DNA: TGCGCCAGCAGCTTGGCCCAGGACACTGAAGCTTTCTTT; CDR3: CASSLAQDTEAFF
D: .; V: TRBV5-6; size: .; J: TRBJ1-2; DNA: TGTGCCAGCAGCTTGGGTCTTGGCTACACCTTC; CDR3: CASSLGLGYTF
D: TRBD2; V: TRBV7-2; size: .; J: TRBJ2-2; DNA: TGTGCCAGCACTAGCGGGGGGTATCGCACCGGGGAGCTGTTTTTT; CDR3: CASTSGGYRTGELFF
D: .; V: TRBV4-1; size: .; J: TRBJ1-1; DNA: TGCGCCAGCAGCCAAGCGTGGGGGGGAAGCACTGAAGCTTTCTTT; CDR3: CASSQAWGGSTEAFF
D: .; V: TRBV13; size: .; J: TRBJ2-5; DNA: TGTGCCAGCAGCTCACCAGGGGTGGAGACCCAGTACTTC; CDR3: CASSSPGVETQYF
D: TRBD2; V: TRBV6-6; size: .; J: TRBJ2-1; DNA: TGTGCCAGCAGCTGGACTAGCGGCAGATACAATGAGCAGTTCTTC; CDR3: CASSWTSGRYNEQFF
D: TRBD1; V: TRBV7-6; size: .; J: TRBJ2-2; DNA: TGTGCCAGCAGCTTAGACGGGGGGACAGGGAAAGTCGGGGAGCTGTTTTTT; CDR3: CASSLDGGTGKVGELFF
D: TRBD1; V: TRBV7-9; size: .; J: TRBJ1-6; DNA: TGTGCCAGCCGGGACAGGAATTCACCCCTCCACTTT; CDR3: CASRDRNSPLHF
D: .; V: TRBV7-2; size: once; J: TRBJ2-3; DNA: TGTGCCAGCAGCTTCAGGCAGGGGCTGGTAGATACGCAGTATTTT; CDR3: CASSFRQGLVDTQYF
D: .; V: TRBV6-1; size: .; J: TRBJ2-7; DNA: TGTGCCAGCAGTGAAGTTGGCAATTACGAGCAGTACTTC; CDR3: CASSEVGNYEQYF
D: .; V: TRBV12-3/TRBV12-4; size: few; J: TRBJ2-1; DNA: TGTGCCAGCAGTTTTGGGAGGCAGCAGTTCTTC; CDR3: CASSFGRQQFF
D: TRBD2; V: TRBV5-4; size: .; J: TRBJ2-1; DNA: TGTGCCAGCAGCCCGTTTGCGGGAGCGGAGAGGGAGCAGTTCTTC; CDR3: CASSPFAGAEREQFF
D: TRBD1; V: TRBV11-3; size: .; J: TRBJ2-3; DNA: TGTGCCAGCAGCCAAGGACAGGCTCTTATGCTAGGTACGCAGTATTTT; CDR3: CASSQGQALMLGTQYF
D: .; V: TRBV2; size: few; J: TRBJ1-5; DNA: TGTGCCAGCGGGGGCCTAAGGCAGCCCCAGCATTTT; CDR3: CASGGLRQPQHF
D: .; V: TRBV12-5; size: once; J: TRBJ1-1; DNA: TGTGCTAGTGGTTTGGTGGACAGCATGAACACTGAAGCTTTCTTT; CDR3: CASGLVDSMNTEAFF
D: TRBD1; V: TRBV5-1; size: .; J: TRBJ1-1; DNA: TGCGCCAGCAGCGTGGACAGGCCTGACACTGAAGCTTTCTTT; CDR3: CASSVDRPDTEAFF
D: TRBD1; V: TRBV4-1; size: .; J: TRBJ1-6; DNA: TGCGCCAGCAGCCAAGTTGGGGGACAGGGAGCAATTCCTAATTCACCCCTCCACTTT; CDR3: CASSQVGGQGAIPNSPLHF
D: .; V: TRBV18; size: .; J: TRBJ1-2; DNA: TGTGCCAGCTCACTTGACAGGTCCCAAGGCTACACCTTC; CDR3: CASSLDRSQGYTF
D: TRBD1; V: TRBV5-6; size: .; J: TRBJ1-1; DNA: TGTGCCAGCAGCCGCCGAGGACAGGGTGGCACTGAAGCTTTCTTT; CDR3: CASSRRGQGGTEAFF
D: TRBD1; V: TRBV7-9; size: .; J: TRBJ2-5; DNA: TGTGCCAGCAGCTGGGCCGGACAGGCCTGGGGAGAGACCCAGTACTTC; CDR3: CASSWAGQAWGETQYF
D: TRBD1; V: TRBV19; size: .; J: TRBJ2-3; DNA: TGTGCCACCCACCACAGGGGGCTAAGCACAGATACGCAGTATTTT; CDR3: CATHHRGLSTDTQYF
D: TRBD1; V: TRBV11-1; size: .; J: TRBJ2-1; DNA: TGTGCCAGCAGCACGTTGACAGGGTCAAATTTCTTC; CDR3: CASSTLTGSNFF
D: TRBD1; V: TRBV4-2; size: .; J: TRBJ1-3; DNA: TGTGCCAGCAGCCAAAGCCGACGGACAGGGAGCTCTGGAAACACCATATATTTT; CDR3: CASSQSRRTGSSGNTIYF
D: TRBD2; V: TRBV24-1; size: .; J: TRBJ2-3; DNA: TGTGCCACCAGTGTTAATAGCGGGAGGGACACAGATACGCAGTATTTT; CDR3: CATSVNSGRDTDTQYF
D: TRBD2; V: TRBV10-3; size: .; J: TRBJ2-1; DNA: TGTGCCACCTCAGCGGGACGGAGAGCAGCGGGAGGGCCGGATGAGCAGTTCTTC; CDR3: CATSAGRRAAGGPDEQFF
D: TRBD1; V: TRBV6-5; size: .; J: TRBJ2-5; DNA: TGTGCCAGCAGCCAGGACAGGGGAGAGACCCAGTACTTC; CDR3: CASSQDRGETQYF
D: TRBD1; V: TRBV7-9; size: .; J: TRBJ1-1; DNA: TGTGCCAGCAGAAAGGGACAGGGAAGGGCGGCTTTCTTT; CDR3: CASRKGQGRAAFF
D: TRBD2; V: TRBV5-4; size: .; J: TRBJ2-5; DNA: TGTGCCAGCAGCTTGTCCGGGACTAGCGGGCAAGAGACCCAGTACTTC; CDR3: CASSLSGTSGQETQYF
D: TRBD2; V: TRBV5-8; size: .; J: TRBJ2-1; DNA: TGTGCCAGCAGCTCGGGAGGGGATGAGCAGTTCTTC; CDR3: CASSSGGDEQFF
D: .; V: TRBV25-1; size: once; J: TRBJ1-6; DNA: TGTGCCAGCAGTGGGTACCGGGACACTGCGGATTCACCCCTCCACTTT; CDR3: CASSGYRDTADSPLHF
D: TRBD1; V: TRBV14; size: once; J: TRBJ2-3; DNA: TGTGCCAGCAGCCACCCCTTCAGAGGGACAGTTCCCCTTAGCACAGATACGCAGTATTTT; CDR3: CASSHPFRGTVPLSTDTQYF